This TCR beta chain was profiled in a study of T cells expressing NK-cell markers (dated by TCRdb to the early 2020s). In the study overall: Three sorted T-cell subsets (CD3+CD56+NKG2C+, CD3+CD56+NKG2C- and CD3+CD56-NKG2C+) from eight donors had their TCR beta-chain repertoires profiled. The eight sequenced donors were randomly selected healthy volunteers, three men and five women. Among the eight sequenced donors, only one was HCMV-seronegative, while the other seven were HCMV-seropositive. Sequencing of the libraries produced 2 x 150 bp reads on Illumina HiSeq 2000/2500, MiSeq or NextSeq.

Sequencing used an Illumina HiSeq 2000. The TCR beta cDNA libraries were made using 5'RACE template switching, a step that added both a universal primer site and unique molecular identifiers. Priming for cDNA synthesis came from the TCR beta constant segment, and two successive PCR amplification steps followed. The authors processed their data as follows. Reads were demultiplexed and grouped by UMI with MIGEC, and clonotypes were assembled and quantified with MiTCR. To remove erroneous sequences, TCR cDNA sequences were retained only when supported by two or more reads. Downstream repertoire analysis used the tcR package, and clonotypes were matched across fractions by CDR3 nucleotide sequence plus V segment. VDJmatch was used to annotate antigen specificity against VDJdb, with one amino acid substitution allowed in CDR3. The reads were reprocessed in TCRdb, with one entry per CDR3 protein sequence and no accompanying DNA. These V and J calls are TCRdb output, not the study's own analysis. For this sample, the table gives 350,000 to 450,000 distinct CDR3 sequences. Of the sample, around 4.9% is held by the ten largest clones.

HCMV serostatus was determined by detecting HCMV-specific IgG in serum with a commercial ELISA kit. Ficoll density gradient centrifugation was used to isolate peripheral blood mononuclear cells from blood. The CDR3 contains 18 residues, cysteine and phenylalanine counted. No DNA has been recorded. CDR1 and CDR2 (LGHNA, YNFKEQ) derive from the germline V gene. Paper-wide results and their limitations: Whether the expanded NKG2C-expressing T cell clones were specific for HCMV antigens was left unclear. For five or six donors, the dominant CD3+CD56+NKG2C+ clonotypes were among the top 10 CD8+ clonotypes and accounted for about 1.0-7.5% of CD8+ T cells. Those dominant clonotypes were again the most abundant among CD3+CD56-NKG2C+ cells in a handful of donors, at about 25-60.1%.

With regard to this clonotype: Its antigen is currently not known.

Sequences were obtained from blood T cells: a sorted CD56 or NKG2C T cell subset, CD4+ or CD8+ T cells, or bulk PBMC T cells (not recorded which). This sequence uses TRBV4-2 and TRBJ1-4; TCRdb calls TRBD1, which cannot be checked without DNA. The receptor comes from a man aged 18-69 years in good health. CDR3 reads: CASSQDRGQGATNEKLFF.